Following are 19 T cell receptor beta chains from one sample sequenced in a study of cytomegalovirus exposure and HLA in healthy donors. Profiling relied on immunoSEQ multiplex PCR, and the TCRdb table lists in-frame clones only, not all of them. In the table there are a few hundred thousand clones, roughly 85% of which are singletons. The sequencing input was PBMCs. The receptor set was obtained from a woman under 30 in good health and CMV-seronegative.

The gene calls are TRBV30 and TRBJ2-2, with D unresolved. V was trimmed by 8 bases and J by 2 bases, leaving 12 bases between them. Germline V gene sequence: CDR1 GTSNPN, CDR2 SVGIG (reference sequence). The length of the CDR3 is 13 residues. CDR3 sequence reads: CAGDGPNTGELFF. The CDR3, as DNA: TGTGCCGGAGATGGCCCAAACACCGGGGAGCTGTTTTTT.

The chain employs TRBV15 and TRBJ2-3; D is ambiguous. V dropped 2 bases and J dropped 8 bases, with 14 bases sitting between them. The CDR3 spans 14 residues. Germline values: CDR1 LNHNV, CDR2 YYDKDF (reference sequence). CDR3: CATSRLGAQTTQYF. As DNA, the CDR3 is TGTGCCACCAGCAGACTGGGTGCACAGACTACGCAGTATTTT. The full variable domain, in which reference TRBV15 and TRBJ2-3 provide the parts outside the CDR3, is DAMVIQNPRYQVTQFGKPVTLSCSQTLNHNVMYWYQQKSSQAPKLLFHYYDKDFNNEADTPDNFQSRRPNTSFCFLDIRSPGLGDTAMYLCATSRLGAQTTQYFGPGTRLTVL.

CDR3 DNA sequence: TGCGCCAGCAGCCCGCAACAGGGCCCCTACGAGCAGTACTTC. It specifies CASSPQQGPYEQYF. V and J are TRBV5-1 and TRBJ2-7; possibly TRBD1 for D (6 bases). Per germline, CDR1 SGHRS and CDR2 YFSETQ. The CDR3 has 14 residues. The V end lost 4 bases, the J end lost 2 bases, and 13 bases lay between the germline ends.

This chain connects TRBV6-5 to TRBJ2-1; possible D gene TRBD1, 5 bases. This CDR3 region has 14 residues. Per the germline V gene, CDR1 is MNHEY and CDR2 is SVGAGI. V dropped 2 bases and J dropped 6 bases, with 11 bases sitting between them. CDR3 loop: CASSYLGRANEQFF. The CDR3 DNA is TGTGCCAGCAGTTACCTTGGCAGGGCCAATGAGCAGTTCTTC.

This clone is a singleton in its sample. V and J are TRBV2 and TRBJ1-5, with TRBD1 identical over 7 bases. Losses at the gene ends were 5 bases for V and 6 bases for J; bases not matched to a gene: 4. The CDR3 has 13 residues. In germline, CDR1 is SNHLY, CDR2 FYNNEI. The CDR3 reads CASSRRGPQPQHF. The CDR3 nucleotides are TGTGCCAGCAGTCGGAGGGGGCCTCAGCCCCAGCATTTT.

On this clone: The sample carries other DNA sequences with the same CDR3. V usage is TRBV9 and J usage is TRBJ2-3; D might be TRBD2 (6 bases). CDR3 length: 15 amino acids. Trimming left V 0 bases short and J 3 bases short, with 11 bases between. Germline V gene lookup returns CDR1 SGDLS and CDR2 YYNGEE. CDR3 residues: CASSVGGTVTDTQYF. Here the CDR3 DNA reads TGTGCCAGCAGCGTAGGCGGGACCGTTACAGATACGCAGTATTTT.

The chain recombines TRBV5-8 with TRBJ2-7; TRBD1 agrees at 9 bases. V gave up 4 bases and J gave up 6 bases; unmatched junction bases: 14. The CDR3 totals 16 residues. Germline assignment: CDR1 SGHTS and CDR2 YDEGEE. The CDR3 spells CASSRLGGTGQGEQYF. The CDR3 DNA follows: TGTGCCAGCAGCCGCCTCGGAGGGACAGGGCAGGGCGAGCAGTACTTC.

The V gene is TRBV5-1, the J gene TRBJ1-2; TRBD1 matches at 9 bases. Trimming took 1 base from V and 6 from J; bases not matched to a gene: 4. From germline, CDR1 is SGHRS and CDR2 YFSETQ. The CDR3 spans 14 residues. CDR3 nucleotide sequence: TGCGCCAGCAGCTTGACAGGGGGCGTGGATGGCTACACCTTC. Its translation: CASSLTGGVDGYTF.

The rearrangement links TRBV4-2 to TRBJ1-5; D gene ambiguous. Per the germline V gene, CDR1 is LGHNA and CDR2 is YNFKEQ. Trimming took off 0 bases at V and 3 bases at J, with 12 bases between the two ends. This CDR3 is 16 amino acids long. The CDR3 DNA reads as TGTGCCAGCAGCCAAGATGAGGTGGCAGCCAATCAGCCCCAGCATTTT. It encodes CASSQDEVAANQPQHF.

This chain connects TRBV6-6 to TRBJ2-1; weak D call: TRBD2 (5 bases). The V end was cut by 0 bases, the J end by 5 bases, with 14 bases between. CDR3 size: 16 residues. Germline CDR1 and CDR2: MNHNY and SVGAGI (reference sequence). The CDR3 sequence is CASSYSMREINNEQFF. The CDR3 DNA reads TGTGCCAGCAGTTACTCGATGAGGGAGATCAACAATGAGCAGTTCTTC.

This clone was counted once. The chain joins TRBV19 to TRBJ1-5, with a tentative D call TRBD1 (5 bases). Germline-derived CDR1 and CDR2 are LNHDA and SQIVND (reference sequence). This CDR3 has 16 residues. With 3 bases removed from V and 6 bases from J, the gap between germline ends came to 18 bases. The CDR3 here is CASSIGIAGVGQPQHF. The CDR3, as DNA: TGTGCCAGTAGTATTGGTATTGCGGGGGTAGGTCAGCCCCAGCATTTT.

The rearrangement links TRBV6-4 to TRBJ2-3; 11 positions agree with TRBD2. The CDR3 length is 16 residues. CDR1 is MRHNA, CDR2 SNTAGT, per germline. Trimming cost V 6 bases and J 2 bases; bases outside gene matches: 7. The CDR3 DNA reads TGTGCCAGCAGCGCACTAGCGGGAGAGTACACAGATACGCAGTATTTT. It specifies CASSALAGEYTDTQYF.

This chain connects TRBV27 to TRBJ2-7; 8 nucleotides match TRBD1. Germline CDR1 is MNHEY and CDR2 is SMNVEV (reference sequence). The CDR3 is 14 amino acids. Trimming removed 6 bases from V and 5 bases from J; junction bases left unmatched: 9. CDR3 protein: CASRHRTGFNEQYF. CDR3 DNA sequence: TGTGCCAGCAGACACCGGACAGGGTTTAACGAGCAGTACTTC.

The chain uses TRBV28 and TRBJ1-4, with D hard to call. CDR1 and CDR2 (germline): MDHEN, SYDVKM. V was trimmed by 6 bases and J by 2 bases, leaving 13 bases between them. This CDR3 region has 15 residues. CDR3 sequence: CASRSGVVTNEKLFF. The CDR3 DNA reads as TGTGCCAGCAGGTCCGGGGTAGTGACTAATGAAAAACTGTTTTTT.

This chain joins TRBV15 and TRBJ1-5, with D maybe TRBD1 (6 bases). V lost 3 bases, J lost 4 bases, and 19 bases lay in between. Germline assignment: CDR1 LNHNV and CDR2 YYDKDF (reference sequence). CDR3 length: 17 amino acids. Written as DNA, the CDR3 is TGTGCCACCAGCAGGGGATCTGGGGCAGGGGAAAATCAGCCCCAGCATTTT. This codes for CATSRGSGAGENQPQHF.

J is TRBJ2-7 and V is TRBV9; D is ambiguous. The CDR3 contains 14 residues. V dropped 4 bases and J dropped 6 bases, with 17 bases sitting between them. CDR1 is SGDLS and CDR2 is YYNGEE in the germline V gene. CDR3 loop: CASSFPPEGAEQYF. The DNA of the CDR3 is TGTGCCAGCAGCTTCCCCCCGGAAGGAGCCGAGCAGTACTTC.

The chain uses TRBV5-1 and TRBJ2-3, with D perhaps TRBD2 (6 bases). This CDR3 spans 16 amino acids. V lost 0 bases, J lost 6 bases, and 17 bases lay in between. The V gene's germline CDR1 is SGHRS and CDR2 YFSETQ. The CDR3 here is CASSLAASGPADTQYF. The CDR3 coding sequence is TGCGCCAGCAGCTTGGCCGCGAGCGGGCCCGCGGATACGCAGTATTTT.

The J gene is TRBJ2-1, the V gene TRBV5-1, with 15 bases that match TRBD2. Trimming took 1 base from V and 7 from J; bases not matched to a gene: 9. The germline V gene has CDR1 SGHRS and CDR2 YFSETQ. The CDR3 is 18 amino acids. The CDR3 region has the DNA TGCGCCAGCAGCTTGTTGGGACTAGCGGGAGGATCTGTGAATGAGCAGTTCTTC. It is translated as CASSLLGLAGGSVNEQFF. The entire variable domain, with the rest obtained from reference TRBV5-1 and TRBJ2-1, is as follows: KAGVTQTPRYLIKTRGQQVTLSCSPISGHRSVSWYQQTPGQGLQFLFEYFSETQRNKGNFPGRFSGRQFSNSRSEMNVSTLELGDSALYLCASSLLGLAGGSVNEQFFGPGTRLTVL.

The table lists this clone with a count of one. The chain couples TRBV7-2 to TRBJ2-1; maybe TRBD1 (5 bases). This CDR3 comprises 13 residues. V shed 3 bases and J shed 10 bases, with 13 bases lying between them. Germline V gene data show CDR1 as SGHTA and CDR2 as FQGNSA. CDR3 sequence reads: CASSLNSGKEQFF. CDR3 coding DNA: TGTGCCAGCAGCTTGAATTCAGGGAAGGAGCAGTTCTTC.